The 8 T cell receptor beta chains presented below share a single source sample, sequenced in a study of cytomegalovirus exposure and HLA in healthy donors. Profiling relied on immunoSEQ multiplex PCR, and the TCRdb table lists in-frame clones only, not all of them. The sample lists over 200,000 clones, around 86% occurring once. The source material was PBMCs. Receptors were obtained from a woman aged 18-29 years in good health and CMV-seropositive.

V is TRBV27 and J is TRBJ2-1; possible D gene TRBD1, 6 bases. Trimming pared 2 bases from V and 0 bases from J, leaving 8 bases between. Germline CDR1 and CDR2: MNHEY and SMNVEV (reference sequence). The length of the CDR3 is 15 residues. CDR3 in DNA: TGTGCCAGCAGTTTAAGGGGGAACTCCTACAATGAGCAGTTCTTC. It specifies CASSLRGNSYNEQFF.

V is TRBV18 and J is TRBJ1-1; TRBD1 matches at 9 bases. V gave up 3 bases and J gave up 1 base; unmatched junction bases: 9. The germline CDR1 and CDR2 sequences are KGHSH and LQKENI. The CDR3 runs 17 residues. CDR3 in DNA: TGTGCCAGCTCACCGACCGGGACAGGGATTGGGAACACTGAAGCTTTCTTT. Translation: CASSPTGTGIGNTEAFF.

This sequence joins TRBV19 and TRBJ1-5; 9 bases match TRBD1. V was clipped by 3 bases and J by 4 bases; unmatched bases: 7. Germline V gene data show CDR1 as LNHDA and CDR2 as SQIVND (reference sequence). This CDR3 has 16 residues. CDR3 sequence (DNA): TGTGCCAGTAGTATGGGGACAGGGAGGGCGAATCAGCCCCAGCATTTT. Protein: CASSMGTGRANQPQHF.

Only one count was recorded for this clone. The CDR3, as DNA: TGTGCCAGCAGCTTAGCCGGGAGCAATCAGCCCCAGCATTTT. Translated, it gives CASSLAGSNQPQHF. The chain is built from TRBV13 and TRBJ1-5; unclear D gene. Between the trimmed V and J ends, which lost 1 base and 1 base, there was a span of 5 bases. This CDR3 contains 14 residues. The germline gives CDR1 PRHDT, CDR2 FYEKMQ (reference sequence).

J is TRBJ1-2 and V is TRBV7-9, with TRBD1 as a possible D gene (5 bases). CDR1 SEHNR and CDR2 FQNEAQ come from the germline V gene (reference sequence). The CDR3 contains 13 residues. Trimming pared 1 base from V and 8 bases from J, leaving 11 bases between. CDR3 amino acids: CASSLEGRGGYTF. In nucleotides, the CDR3 is TGTGCCAGCAGCTTAGAGGGGCGGGGCGGCTACACCTTC.

V is TRBV5-4 and J is TRBJ2-2, with 11 positions matching TRBD1. Germline CDR1 and CDR2: SGHNT and YYREEE (reference sequence). This CDR3 comprises 15 residues. V lost 2 bases to trimming and J lost 6 bases; unmatched junction nucleotides: 3. The CDR3 DNA follows: TGTGCCAGCAGCTTCAGGACAGGGGGCCCCGGGGAGCTGTTTTTT. This encodes CASSFRTGGPGELFF.

The rearrangement links TRBV27 to TRBJ1-1, with TRBD1 matching 10 bases. The CDR3 extends over 14 amino acids. Germline V gene data show CDR1 as MNHEY and CDR2 as SMNVEV (reference sequence). J was trimmed by 7 bases and V by 5 bases; bases with no gene match: 7. CDR3 in amino acids: CASSPGTGVGEAFF. The CDR3 DNA is TGTGCCAGCAGTCCCGGGACAGGGGTTGGTGAAGCTTTCTTT.

The gene calls are TRBV6-5 and TRBJ2-7, with 7 bases aligning to TRBD1. The V gene's germline CDR1 is MNHEY and CDR2 SVGAGI. The CDR3 has 13 amino acids. Losses at the gene ends were 7 bases for V and 3 bases for J; bases not matched to a gene: 6. CDR3 region: CASTDRIHYEQYF. The DNA of the CDR3 is TGTGCCAGCACGGACAGGATTCACTACGAGCAGTACTTC.